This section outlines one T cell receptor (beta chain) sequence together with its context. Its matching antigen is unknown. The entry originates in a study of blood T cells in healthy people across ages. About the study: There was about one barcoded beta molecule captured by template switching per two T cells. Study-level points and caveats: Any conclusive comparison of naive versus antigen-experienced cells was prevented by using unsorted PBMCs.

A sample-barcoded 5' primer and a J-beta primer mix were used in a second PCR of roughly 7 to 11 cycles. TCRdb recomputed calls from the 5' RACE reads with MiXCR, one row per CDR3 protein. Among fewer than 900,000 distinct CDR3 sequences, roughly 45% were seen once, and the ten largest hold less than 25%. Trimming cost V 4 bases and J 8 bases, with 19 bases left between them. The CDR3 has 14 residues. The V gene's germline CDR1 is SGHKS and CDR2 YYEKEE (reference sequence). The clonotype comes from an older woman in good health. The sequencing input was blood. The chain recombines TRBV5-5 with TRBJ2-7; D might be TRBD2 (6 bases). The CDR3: CASSGGEGGRKQYF. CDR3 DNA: TGTGCCAGCAGCGGGGGAGAGGGAGGCAGGAAGCAGTACTTC.